This T cell receptor (beta chain) was recovered during a study of T cell responses to AZD1222 COVID-19 vaccine. The study's findings and limits: Dominant CD4 TCR responses targeted spike regions 160-218 and 743-854. Vaccination with two AZD1222 doses was followed by a rise in Spike-specific TCR breadth and depth.

Produced via immunoSEQ multiplex PCR; TCRdb's table is partial and in-frame only. The top ten hold 20% to 25% of the sample, which has 90,000 to 95,000 clones, approximately 91% seen once. Notes on this clone: Its antigen is as yet unknown.

Germline-derived CDR1 and CDR2 are SGHRS and YFSETQ. There are 13 residues in the CDR3. V was trimmed by 5 bases and J by 7 bases, leaving 13 bases between them. The source material was peripheral blood, sampled on day 0 of AZD1222 vaccination. The TCR sequence derives from an adult in good health. The chain links TRBV5-1 to TRBJ1-3, with D unresolved. CDR3 coding DNA: TGCGCCAGCAGGGGAGACGACGGGAACACCATATATTTT. Protein: CASRGDDGNTIYF. The variable domain in full, with the rest retrieved from reference TRBV5-1 and TRBJ1-3, is KAGVTQTPRYLIKTRGQQVTLSCSPISGHRSVSWYQQTPGQGLQFLFEYFSETQRNKGNFPGRFSGRQFSNSRSEMNVSTLELGDSALYLCASRGDDGNTIYFGEGSWLTVV.